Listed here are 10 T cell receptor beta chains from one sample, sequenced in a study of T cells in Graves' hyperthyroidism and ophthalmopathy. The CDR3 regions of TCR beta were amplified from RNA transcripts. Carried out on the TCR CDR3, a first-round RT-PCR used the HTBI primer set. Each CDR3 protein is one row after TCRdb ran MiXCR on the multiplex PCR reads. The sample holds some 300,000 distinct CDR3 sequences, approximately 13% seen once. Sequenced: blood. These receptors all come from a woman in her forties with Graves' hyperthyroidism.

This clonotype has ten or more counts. CDR3 in amino acids: CASIDGRSEAFF. The CDR3 DNA follows: TGTGCCAGTATAGACGGTAGATCTGAAGCTTTCTTT. The chain is built from TRBV6-2 or TRBV6-3 and TRBJ1-1; D is ambiguous. V gave up 9 bases and J gave up 6 bases, with 14 bases separating them. Germline V gene lookup returns CDR1 MNHEY and CDR2 SVGEGT. This CDR3 is built from 12 residues.

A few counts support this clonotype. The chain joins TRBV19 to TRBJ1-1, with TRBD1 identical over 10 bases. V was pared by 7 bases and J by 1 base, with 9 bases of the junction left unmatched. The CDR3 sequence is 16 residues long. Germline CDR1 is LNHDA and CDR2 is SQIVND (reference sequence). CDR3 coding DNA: TGTGCCAGTAAATCGACAGGGGGCAGGGAGAACACTGAAGCTTTCTTT. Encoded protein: CASKSTGGRENTEAFF. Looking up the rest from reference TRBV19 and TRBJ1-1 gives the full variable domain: DGGITQSPKYLFRKEGQNVTLSCEQNLNHDAMYWYRQDPGQGLRLIYYSQIVNDFQKGDIAEGYSVSREKKESFPLTVTSAQKNPTAFYLCASKSTGGRENTEAFFGQGTRLTVV.

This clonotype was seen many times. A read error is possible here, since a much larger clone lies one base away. CDR3: CASSEGETSGYEQYF. For the CDR3, the DNA is TGTGCCAGCAGTGAAGGAGAGACTAGCGGTTACGAGCAGTACTTC. The J gene is TRBJ2-7, the V gene TRBV6-1; 9 nucleotides line up with TRBD2. CDR3 length equals 15 residues. V gave up 1 base and J gave up 4 bases; unmatched junction bases: 5. Germline V gives CDR1 MNHNS, CDR2 SASEGT.

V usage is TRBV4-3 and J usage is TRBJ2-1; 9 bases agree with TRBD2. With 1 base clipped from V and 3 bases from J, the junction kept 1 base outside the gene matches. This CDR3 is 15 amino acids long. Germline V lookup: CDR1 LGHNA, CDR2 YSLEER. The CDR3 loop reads CASSQGLADYNEQFF. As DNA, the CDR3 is TGCGCCAGCAGCCAAGGACTAGCGGACTACAATGAGCAGTTCTTC.

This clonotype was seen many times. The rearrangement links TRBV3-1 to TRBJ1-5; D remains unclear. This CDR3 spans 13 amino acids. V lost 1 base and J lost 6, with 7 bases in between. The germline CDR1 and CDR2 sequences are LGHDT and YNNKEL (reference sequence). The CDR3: CASSQGWGQPQHF. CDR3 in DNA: TGTGCCAGCAGCCAAGGATGGGGTCAGCCCCAGCATTTT.

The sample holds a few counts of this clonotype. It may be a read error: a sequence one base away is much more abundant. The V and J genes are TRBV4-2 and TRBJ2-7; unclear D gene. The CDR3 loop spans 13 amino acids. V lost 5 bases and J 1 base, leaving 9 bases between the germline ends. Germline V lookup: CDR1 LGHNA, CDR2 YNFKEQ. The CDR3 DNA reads TGTGCCAGCAGCGCGGACGGTTCCTACGAGCAGTACTTC. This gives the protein CASSADGSYEQYF.

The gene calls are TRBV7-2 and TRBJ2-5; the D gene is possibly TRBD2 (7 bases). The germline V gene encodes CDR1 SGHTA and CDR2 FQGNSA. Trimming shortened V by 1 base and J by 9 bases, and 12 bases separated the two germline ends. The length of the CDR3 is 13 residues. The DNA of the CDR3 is TGTGCCAGCAGCTTAGGGGAGGGGGAGGCCCAGTACTTC. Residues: CASSLGEGEAQYF.

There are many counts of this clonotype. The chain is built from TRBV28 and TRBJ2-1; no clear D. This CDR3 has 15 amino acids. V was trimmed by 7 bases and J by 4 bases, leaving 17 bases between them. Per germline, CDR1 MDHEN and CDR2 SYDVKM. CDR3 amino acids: CASTPGDAKYNEQFF. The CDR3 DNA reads TGTGCCAGCACCCCTGGAGATGCTAAATACAATGAGCAGTTCTTC.

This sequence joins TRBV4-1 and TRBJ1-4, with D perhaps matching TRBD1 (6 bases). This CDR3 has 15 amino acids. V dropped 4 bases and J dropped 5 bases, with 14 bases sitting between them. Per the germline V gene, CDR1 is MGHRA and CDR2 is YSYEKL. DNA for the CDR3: TGCGCCAGCAGCCCAGGGGAGGTGGGGAATGAAAAACTGTTTTTT. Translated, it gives CASSPGEVGNEKLFF.

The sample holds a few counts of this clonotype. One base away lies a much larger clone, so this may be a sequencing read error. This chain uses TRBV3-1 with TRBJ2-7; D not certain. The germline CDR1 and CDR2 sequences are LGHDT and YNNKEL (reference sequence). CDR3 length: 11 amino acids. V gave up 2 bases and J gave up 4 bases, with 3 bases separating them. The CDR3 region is CASSQQYEQYF. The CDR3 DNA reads TGTGCCAGCAGCCAACAGTACGAGCAGTACTTC.